This T cell receptor (beta chain) was recorded in a study of blood T cell repertoires in COVID-19. Study-level information: Samples taken during acute and convalescent COVID-19 were collected in the United States, Italy and Spain. PBMCs, B-cell-depleted T cells, or T cells were the source of the cDNA or gDNA that made up the material.

The germline V gene has CDR1 MGHRA and CDR2 YSYEKL. The CDR3 is made up of 14 amino acids. V lost 0 bases and J lost 0, with 5 bases in between. Per the original data handling: Reference gene primer amplification yielded estimated nucleated cell counts. Method: immunoSEQ multiplex PCR; TCRdb's copy keeps in-frame clones and lacks some. The DNA was the basis for D and trimming; V, J and clone size are from that table. The sample carries 81,000 or so clones, around nine tenths recorded once. Sequencing was performed on peripheral blood. This sequence was found in an older man with active or convalescent COVID-19. This rearrangement joins TRBV4-1 to TRBJ1-1; D is ambiguous. The CDR3 DNA reads as TGCGCCAGCAGCCAAGAGGCGGTGAACACTGAAGCTTTCTTT. It translates to CASSQEAVNTEAFF.